Listed here are 13 T cell receptor beta chains from one sample, sequenced in a study of beta chain features in type 1 diabetes. Expressed TCRB transcripts were sequenced because the isolated RNA had all been reverse transcribed beforehand. The data were produced by immunoSEQ multiplex PCR, yet TCRdb's version contains in-frame clones alone and is incomplete. The table records about 200,000 clones, roughly 10% of them present only once. Sequencing used central memory CD4+ T cells from blood. Every receptor here comes from a man younger than 35 in good health.

The chain carries TRBV19 and TRBJ2-7, with 8 nucleotides matching TRBD2. The germline gives CDR1 LNHDA, CDR2 SQIVND (reference sequence). The junction had 2 bases not matched to a gene; V was cut back by 4 bases and J by 3 bases. This CDR3 contains 13 residues. The CDR3 is CASSTAGGYEQYF. The CDR3 DNA is TGTGCCAGTAGTACGGCGGGGGGCTACGAGCAGTACTTC. Full variable domain (remainder filled in from reference TRBV19 and TRBJ2-7): DGGITQSPKYLFRKEGQNVTLSCEQNLNHDAMYWYRQDPGQGLRLIYYSQIVNDFQKGDIAEGYSVSREKKESFPLTVTSAQKNPTAFYLCASSTAGGYEQYFGPGTRLTVT.

The chain carries TRBV6-5 and TRBJ2-2; D is unresolved. V shed 1 base and J shed 6 bases, with 15 bases lying between them. The CDR3 is 16 residues long. Germline CDR1 reads MNHEY; CDR2 reads SVGAGI. The CDR3 is CASSYLSPGLSGELFF. The CDR3 DNA follows: TGTGCCAGCAGTTACTTGAGCCCCGGGCTATCCGGGGAGCTGTTTTTT.

This clone was counted ten times or more. The chain employs TRBV14 and TRBJ2-5; D ambiguous. This CDR3 comprises 12 residues. Per germline, CDR1 SGHDN and CDR2 FVKESK. V shed 5 bases and J shed 5 bases, with 9 bases lying between them. CDR3 DNA: TGTGCCAGCAGCTTTGGACGGGAGACCCAGTACTTC. Its protein product is CASSFGRETQYF. Full variable domain (outside the CDR3, taken from reference TRBV14 and TRBJ2-5): EAGVTQFPSHSVIEKGQTVTLRCDPISGHDNLYWYRRVMGKEIKFLLHFVKESKQDESGMPNNRFLAERTGGTYSTLKVQPAELEDSGVYFCASSFGRETQYFGPGTRLLVL.

The rearrangement uses TRBV7-8 and TRBJ2-7; 7 bases align to TRBD1. Germline values: CDR1 SGHVS, CDR2 FQNEAQ. After removal of 5 bases from V and 1 base from J, the junction contained 8 bases not matched to a gene. The CDR3 consists of 15 residues. The DNA for the CDR3 is TGTGCCAGCAGCGCCTTCCGGGACAGATCCTACGAGCAGTACTTC. This codes for CASSAFRDRSYEQYF.

This clone was recorded only once. V usage is TRBV5-1 and J usage is TRBJ2-7; D not resolved. This CDR3 has 14 amino acids. The V gene lost 0 bases and the J gene lost 2 bases, with 9 bases spanning the gap. Germline V CDR1 and CDR2: SGHRS, YFSETQ. CDR3 amino acids: CASSLDGGTYEQYF. CDR3 DNA sequence: TGCGCCAGCAGCTTGGATGGCGGCACCTACGAGCAGTACTTC.

With regard to this clone: Other DNA sequences from this sample encode an identical CDR3 as well. The chain links TRBV18 to TRBJ2-5; D unclear. Germline CDR1 KGHSH, CDR2 LQKENI. There are 12 residues in the CDR3. V was cut by 3 bases and J by 1 base, with 3 bases left in between. The CDR3 DNA sequence: TGTGCCAGCTCACCTGGCCAAGAGACCCAGTACTTC. Its protein is CASSPGQETQYF.

J is TRBJ2-1 and V is TRBV4-2; TRBD2 matches at 7 bases. Trimming took 4 bases from V and 7 from J; bases not matched to a gene: 4. CDR1 is LGHNA and CDR2 is YNFKEQ in the germline V gene. CDR3 length: 13 amino acids. CDR3 DNA: TGTGCCAGCAGCCTGGGACTACTGAATGAGCAGTTCTTC. Amino acid sequence: CASSLGLLNEQFF.

This clone was detected ten times or more. The genes are TRBV4-2 and TRBJ1-5, with D possibly TRBD1 on 5 matching bases. CDR1 is LGHNA, CDR2 YNFKEQ, per germline. The V end lost 0 bases, the J end lost 5 bases, and 14 bases lay between the germline ends. The CDR3 sequence is 16 residues long. CDR3 sequence: CASSQDGRLGDQPQHF. CDR3 nucleotides: TGTGCCAGCAGCCAAGATGGCAGGCTAGGGGATCAGCCCCAGCATTTT.

The chain uses TRBV13 and TRBJ2-7; 7 positions match TRBD2. V lost 5 bases, J lost 4 bases, and 11 bases stayed unmatched. This CDR3 spans 15 amino acids. Per germline, CDR1 PRHDT and CDR2 FYEKMQ (reference sequence). In DNA form, the CDR3 reads TGTGCCAGCAGCCCCCCGATGGCGGGAGCTTACGAGCAGTACTTC. This sequence encodes CASSPPMAGAYEQYF.

This clone was counted a few times. The chain carries TRBV7-9 and TRBJ2-7; 7 bases map to TRBD2. Per the germline V gene, CDR1 is SEHNR and CDR2 is FQNEAQ (reference sequence). The CDR3 totals 13 residues. The V segment lost 2 bases and the J segment 7 bases; nucleotides outside the gene matches: 5. The CDR3 sequence: CASSLLEAGEQYF. CDR3 sequence (DNA): TGTGCCAGCAGCTTATTAGAAGCGGGGGAGCAGTACTTC. The full variable domain, rest sourced from reference TRBV7-9 and TRBJ2-7, is DTGVSQNPRHKITKRGQNVTFRCDPISEHNRLYWYRQTLGQGPEFLTYFQNEAQLEKSRLLSDRFSAERPKGSFSTLEIQRTEQGDSAMYLCASSLLEAGEQYFGPGTRLTVT.

This clone showed up just a few times. The rearrangement uses TRBV6-5 and TRBJ2-1, with 10 bases aligning to TRBD2. This CDR3 has 15 amino acids. The V gene end was trimmed by 6 bases and the J gene end by 8 bases; junction bases not matched to a gene: 10. Germline values: CDR1 MNHEY, CDR2 SVGAGI. The chain's CDR3 is CASRYKLAGIDEQFF. The CDR3, as DNA: TGTGCCAGCAGGTATAAACTAGCGGGAATTGATGAGCAGTTCTTC.

This clone was seen a handful of times. The chain joins TRBV9 to TRBJ2-1; TRBD1 agrees at 9 bases. Germline V gene lookup returns CDR1 SGDLS and CDR2 YYNGEE. V lost 3 bases and J lost 7; bases outside the gene matches: 5. The CDR3 runs 14 residues. The CDR3: CASSAGQGVNEQFF. The CDR3 nucleotides are TGTGCCAGCAGCGCGGGACAGGGAGTGAATGAGCAGTTCTTC.

This chain joins TRBV7-8 and TRBJ2-3; maybe TRBD2 (6 bases). CDR1 is SGHVS, CDR2 FQNEAQ, per germline. Trimming stripped 1 base from V and 4 bases from J, with 9 bases between. This CDR3 is 14 amino acids long. The CDR3 reads CASSLDTGADTQYF. The CDR3 DNA reads as TGTGCCAGCAGCTTAGACACGGGAGCAGATACGCAGTATTTT.